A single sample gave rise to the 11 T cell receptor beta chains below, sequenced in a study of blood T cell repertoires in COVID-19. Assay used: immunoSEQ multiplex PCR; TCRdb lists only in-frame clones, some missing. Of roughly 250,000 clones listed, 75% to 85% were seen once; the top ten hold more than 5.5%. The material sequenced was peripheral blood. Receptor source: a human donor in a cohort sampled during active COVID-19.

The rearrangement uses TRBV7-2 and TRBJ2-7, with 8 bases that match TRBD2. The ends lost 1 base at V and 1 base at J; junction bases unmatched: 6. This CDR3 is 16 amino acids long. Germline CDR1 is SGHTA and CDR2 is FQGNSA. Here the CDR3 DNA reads TGTGCCAGCAGCTTAGACGCGGGAGGCACGTCCTACGAGCAGTACTTC. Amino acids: CASSLDAGGTSYEQYF.

The CDR3 is CATSRDTGGYGYTF. The CDR3 DNA follows: TGTGCCACCAGCAGAGACACAGGGGGCTATGGCTACACCTTC. The chain employs TRBV15 and TRBJ1-2; 8 bases fit TRBD1. This CDR3 has 14 amino acids. The junction had 1 base not matched to a gene; V was cut back by 0 bases and J by 4 bases. Germline CDR1 LNHNV, CDR2 YYDKDF (reference sequence).

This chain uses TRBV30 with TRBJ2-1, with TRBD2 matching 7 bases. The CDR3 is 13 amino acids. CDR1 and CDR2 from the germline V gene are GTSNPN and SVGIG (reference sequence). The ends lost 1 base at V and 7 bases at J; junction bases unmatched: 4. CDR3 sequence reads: CAWSAGLENEQFF. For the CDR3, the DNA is TGTGCCTGGAGTGCCGGACTAGAGAATGAGCAGTTCTTC.

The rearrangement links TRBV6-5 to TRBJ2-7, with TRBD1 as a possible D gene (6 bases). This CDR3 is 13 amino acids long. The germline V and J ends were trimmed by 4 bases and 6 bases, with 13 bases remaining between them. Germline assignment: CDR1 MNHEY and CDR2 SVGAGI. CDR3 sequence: CASSSIPGAEQYF. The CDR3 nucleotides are TGTGCCAGCAGTTCCATCCCAGGGGCCGAGCAGTACTTC.

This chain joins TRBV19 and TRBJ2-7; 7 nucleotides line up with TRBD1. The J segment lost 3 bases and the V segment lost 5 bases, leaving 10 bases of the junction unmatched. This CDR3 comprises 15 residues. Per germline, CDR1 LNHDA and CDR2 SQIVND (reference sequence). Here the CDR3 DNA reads TGTGCCAGTAGTCTGGCCGGGACAGAAAACTACGAGCAGTACTTC. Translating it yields CASSLAGTENYEQYF.

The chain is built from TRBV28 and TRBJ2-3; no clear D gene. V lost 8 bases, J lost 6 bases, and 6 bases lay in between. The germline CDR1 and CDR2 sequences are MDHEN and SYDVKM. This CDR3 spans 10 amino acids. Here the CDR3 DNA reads TGTGCCAGCTCCGTGGATACGCAGTATTTT. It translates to CASSVDTQYF.

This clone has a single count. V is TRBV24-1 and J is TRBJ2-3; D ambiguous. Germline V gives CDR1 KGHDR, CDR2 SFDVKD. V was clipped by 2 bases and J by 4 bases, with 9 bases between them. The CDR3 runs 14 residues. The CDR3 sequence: CATSDWPGADTQYF. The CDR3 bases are TGTGCCACCAGTGATTGGCCTGGTGCAGATACGCAGTATTTT.

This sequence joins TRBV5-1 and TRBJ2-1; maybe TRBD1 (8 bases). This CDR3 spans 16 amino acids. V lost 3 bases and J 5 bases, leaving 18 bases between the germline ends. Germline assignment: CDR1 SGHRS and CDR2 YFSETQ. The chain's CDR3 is CASSSGGQVVNNEQFF. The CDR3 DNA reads TGCGCCAGCAGCTCGGGGGGACAGGTAGTAAACAATGAGCAGTTCTTC.

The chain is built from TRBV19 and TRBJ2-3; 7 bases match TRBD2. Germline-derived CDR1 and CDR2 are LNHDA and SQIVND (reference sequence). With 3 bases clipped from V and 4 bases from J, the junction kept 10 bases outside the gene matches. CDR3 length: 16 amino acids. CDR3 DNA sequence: TGTGCCAGTAGTATTTTTGGCGGGAGTGGATCAGATACGCAGTATTTT. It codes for CASSIFGGSGSDTQYF.

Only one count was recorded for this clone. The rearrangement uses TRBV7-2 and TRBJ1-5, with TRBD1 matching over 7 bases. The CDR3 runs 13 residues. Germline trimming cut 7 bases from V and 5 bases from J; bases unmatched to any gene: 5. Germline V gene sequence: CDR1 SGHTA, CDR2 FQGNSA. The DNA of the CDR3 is TGTGCCAGCACGGGACAGCCTGATCAGCCCCAGCATTTT. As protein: CASTGQPDQPQHF.

The CDR3 DNA reads TGTGCCACCAGCAGAGTAGGCCCAGCTGCGCGGCCGAAGGATGGCTACACCTTC. Amino acids: CATSRVGPAARPKDGYTF. V and J are TRBV15 and TRBJ1-2; D is undetermined. The germline V and J ends were trimmed by 1 base and 6 bases, with 24 bases remaining between them. This CDR3 has 18 residues. From germline, CDR1 is LNHNV and CDR2 YYDKDF (reference sequence). Variable domain in full (rest from reference TRBV15 and TRBJ1-2): DAMVIQNPRYQVTQFGKPVTLSCSQTLNHNVMYWYQQKSSQAPKLLFHYYDKDFNNEADTPDNFQSRRPNTSFCFLDIRSPGLGDTAMYLCATSRVGPAARPKDGYTFGSGTRLTVV.